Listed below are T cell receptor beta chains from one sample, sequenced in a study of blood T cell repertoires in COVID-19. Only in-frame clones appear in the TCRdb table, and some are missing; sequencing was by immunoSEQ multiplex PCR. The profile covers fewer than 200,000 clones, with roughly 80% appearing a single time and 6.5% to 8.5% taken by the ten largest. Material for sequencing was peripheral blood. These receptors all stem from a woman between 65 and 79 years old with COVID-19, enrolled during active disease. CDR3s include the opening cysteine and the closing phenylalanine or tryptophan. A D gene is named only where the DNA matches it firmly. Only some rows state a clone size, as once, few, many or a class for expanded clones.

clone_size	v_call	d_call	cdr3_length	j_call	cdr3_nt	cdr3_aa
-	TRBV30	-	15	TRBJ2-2	TGTGCCTGGAGATTAGGGGGATTGGCGACCGGGGAGCTGTTTTTT	CAWRLGGLATGELFF
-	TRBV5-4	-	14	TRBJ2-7	TGTGCCAGCAGCTTGGATAGGCTAGCCTACGAGCAGTACTTC	CASSLDRLAYEQYF
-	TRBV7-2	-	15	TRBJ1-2	TGTGCCAGCAGGAATCAGCTGACTCCTAACTATGGCTACACCTTC	CASRNQLTPNYGYTF
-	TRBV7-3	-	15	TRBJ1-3	TGTGCCAGCAGCTTAATGGGGGCAGCTGGAAACACCATATATTTT	CASSLMGAAGNTIYF
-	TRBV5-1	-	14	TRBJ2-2	TGCGCCAGCAGCTTGTCCCAAACGAGGGGGGAGCTGTTTTTT	CASSLSQTRGELFF
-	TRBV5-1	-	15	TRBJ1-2	TGCGCCAGCAGCGAGACAGCTACCTTCTCTTATGGCTACACCTTC	CASSETATFSYGYTF
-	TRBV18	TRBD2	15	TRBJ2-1	TGTGCCAGCTCACCATTACTAGCGGAATACAATGAGCAGTTCTTC	CASSPLLAEYNEQFF
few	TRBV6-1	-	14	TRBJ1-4	TGTGCCAGCAGTTATGCACAGTTGAATGAAAAACTGTTTTTT	CASSYAQLNEKLFF
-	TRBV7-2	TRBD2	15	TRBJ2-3	TGTGCCAGCAGCTTGATTAGCGGGAGCACAGATACGCAGTATTTT	CASSLISGSTDTQYF
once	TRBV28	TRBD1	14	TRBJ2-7	TGTGCCAGCATACGGACAGGGAGCTCCTACGAGCAGTACTTC	CASIRTGSSYEQYF
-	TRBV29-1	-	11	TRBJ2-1	TGCAGCGTTTCTACCTACAATGAGCAGTTCTTC	CSVSTYNEQFF
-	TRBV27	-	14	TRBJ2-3	TGTGCCAGCAGTACAGCTAGGGGGACAGATACGCAGTATTTT	CASSTARGTDTQYF
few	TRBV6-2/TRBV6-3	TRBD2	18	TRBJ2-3	TGTGCCAGCAGTGACGGCACTAGCGGGAGATCTGGCACAGATACGCAGTATTTT	CASSDGTSGRSGTDTQYF
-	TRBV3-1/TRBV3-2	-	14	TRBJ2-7	TGTGCCAGCAGCCAATCGTCTAGCAGATACGAGCAGTACTTC	CASSQSSSRYEQYF
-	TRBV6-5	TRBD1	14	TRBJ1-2	TGTGCCAGCAGTTACTCGGGACAGGGGGGTGGCTACACCTTC	CASSYSGQGGGYTF
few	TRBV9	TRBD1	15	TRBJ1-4	TGTGCCAGCAGCTTTCGACAGGGACCCAATGAAAAACTGTTTTTT	CASSFRQGPNEKLFF
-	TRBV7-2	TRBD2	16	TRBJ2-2	TGTGCCAGCACTTCTGAGGGACTACCTCTTACCGGGGAGCTGTTTTTT	CASTSEGLPLTGELFF
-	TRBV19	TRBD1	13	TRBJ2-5	TGTGCCAGTAGTACAGGACAGGTTGGGACCCAGTACTTC	CASSTGQVGTQYF
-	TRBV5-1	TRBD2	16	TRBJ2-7	TGCGCCAGCAGCTCCTTCCGGACTAGCGGGAGTTACGAGCAGTACTTC	CASSSFRTSGSYEQYF
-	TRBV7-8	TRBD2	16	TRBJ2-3	TGTGCCAGCAGCTTAGTTGGCGGGAGTGTAACAGATACGCAGTATTTT	CASSLVGGSVTDTQYF
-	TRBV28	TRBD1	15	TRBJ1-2	TGTGCCAGCAGACGACAGGGAACACGGATCTATGGCTACACCTTC	CASRRQGTRIYGYTF
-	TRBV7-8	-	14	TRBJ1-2	TGTGCCAGCAGCTTGATTCAGGGGCACCTGACCCTTCTCTTC	CASSLIQGHLTLLF
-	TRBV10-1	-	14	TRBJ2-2	TGCGCCAGCAAGACCGACAGAAACACCGGGGAGCTGTTTTTT	CASKTDRNTGELFF
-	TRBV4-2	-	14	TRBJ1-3	TGTGCCAGCAGCCAAGTAGAACTCGGAAACACCATATATTTT	CASSQVELGNTIYF
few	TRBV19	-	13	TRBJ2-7	TGTGCCAGTAGTATAGCCAGGGGAGACGAGCAGTACTTC	CASSIARGDEQYF
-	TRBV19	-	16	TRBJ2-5	TGTGCCACCCCCGGGATGGGCAGGCGGAAACAAGAGACCCAGTACTTC	CATPGMGRRKQETQYF
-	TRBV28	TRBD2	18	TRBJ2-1	TGTGCCAGCAGCACCGACAGTCTAGCGGGAGTTTCCTACAATGAGCAGTTCTTC	CASSTDSLAGVSYNEQFF
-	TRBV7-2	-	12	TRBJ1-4	TGTGCCAGCAGCTTAGGCGGTGAAAAACTGTTTTTT	CASSLGGEKLFF
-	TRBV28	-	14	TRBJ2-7	TGTGCCAGCAGGAATACCGGGACACGCTACGAGCAGTACTTC	CASRNTGTRYEQYF
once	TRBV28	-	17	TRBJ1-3	TGTGCCAGCAGTTTATTAGGCACCAGGGGCCGAGGAAACACCATATATTTT	CASSLLGTRGRGNTIYF